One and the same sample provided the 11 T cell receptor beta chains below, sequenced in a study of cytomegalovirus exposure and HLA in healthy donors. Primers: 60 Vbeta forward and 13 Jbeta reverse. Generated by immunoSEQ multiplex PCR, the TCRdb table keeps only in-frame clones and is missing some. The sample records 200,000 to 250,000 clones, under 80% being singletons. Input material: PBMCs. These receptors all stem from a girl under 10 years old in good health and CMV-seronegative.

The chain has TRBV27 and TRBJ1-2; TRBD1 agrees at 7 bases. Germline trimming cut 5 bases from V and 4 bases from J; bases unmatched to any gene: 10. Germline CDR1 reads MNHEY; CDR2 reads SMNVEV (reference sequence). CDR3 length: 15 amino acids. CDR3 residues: CASSLRTGALYGYTF. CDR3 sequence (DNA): TGTGCCAGCAGTCTCCGAACAGGGGCCCTCTATGGCTACACCTTC.

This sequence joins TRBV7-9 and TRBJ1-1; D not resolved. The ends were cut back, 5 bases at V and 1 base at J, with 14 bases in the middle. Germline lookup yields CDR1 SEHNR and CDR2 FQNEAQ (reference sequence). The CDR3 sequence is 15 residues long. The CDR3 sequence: CASSAEGLSNTEAFF. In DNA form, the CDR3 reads TGTGCCAGCAGCGCCGAAGGACTATCGAACACTGAAGCTTTCTTT.

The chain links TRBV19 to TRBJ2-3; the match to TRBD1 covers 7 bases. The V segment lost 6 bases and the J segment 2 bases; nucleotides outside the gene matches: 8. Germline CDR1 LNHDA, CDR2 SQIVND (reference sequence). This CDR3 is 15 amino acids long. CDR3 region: CASRLGQKDTDTQYF. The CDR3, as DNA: TGTGCCAGTAGACTGGGACAGAAGGACACAGATACGCAGTATTTT.

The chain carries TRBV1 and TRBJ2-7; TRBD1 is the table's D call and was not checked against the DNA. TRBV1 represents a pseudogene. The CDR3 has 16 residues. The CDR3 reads CTSSQEHRTKTYEQYF. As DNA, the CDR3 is TGCACCAGCAGCCAAGAACACAGGACAAAGACCTACGAGCAGTACTTC.

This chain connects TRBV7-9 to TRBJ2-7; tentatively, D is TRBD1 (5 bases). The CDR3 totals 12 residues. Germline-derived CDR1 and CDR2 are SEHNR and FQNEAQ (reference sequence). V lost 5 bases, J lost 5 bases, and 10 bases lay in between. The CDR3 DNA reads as TGTGCCAGCAGCCTAGAGACAGACGAGCAGTACTTC. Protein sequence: CASSLETDEQYF.

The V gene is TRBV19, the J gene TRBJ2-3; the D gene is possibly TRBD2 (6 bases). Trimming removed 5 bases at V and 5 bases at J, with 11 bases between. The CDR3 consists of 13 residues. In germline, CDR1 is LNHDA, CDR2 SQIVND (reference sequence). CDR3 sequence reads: CASSRLARDTQYF. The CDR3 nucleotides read TGTGCCAGTAGTCGGCTAGCGAGAGATACGCAGTATTTT.

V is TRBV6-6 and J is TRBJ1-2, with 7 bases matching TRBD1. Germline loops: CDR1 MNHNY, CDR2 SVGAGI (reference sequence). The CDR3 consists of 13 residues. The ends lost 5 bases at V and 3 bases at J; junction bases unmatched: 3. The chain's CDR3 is CASSLTGDYGYTF. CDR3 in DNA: TGTGCCAGCAGTCTAACAGGGGACTATGGCTACACCTTC.

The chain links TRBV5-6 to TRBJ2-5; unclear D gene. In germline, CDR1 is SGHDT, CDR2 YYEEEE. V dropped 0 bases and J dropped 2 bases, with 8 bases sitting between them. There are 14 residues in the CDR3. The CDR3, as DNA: TGTGCCAGCAGCTTGGCCCAAAATCAAGAGACCCAGTACTTC. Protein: CASSLAQNQETQYF.

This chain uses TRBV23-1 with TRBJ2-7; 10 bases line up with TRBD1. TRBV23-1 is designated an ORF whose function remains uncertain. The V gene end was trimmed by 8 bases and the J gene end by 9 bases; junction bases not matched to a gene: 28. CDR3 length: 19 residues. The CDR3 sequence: CASGSRDRGQTTWKLRQYF. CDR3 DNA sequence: TGCGCCAGCGGGTCCCGGGACAGGGGTCAGACCACTTGGAAATTGCGGCAGTACTTC.

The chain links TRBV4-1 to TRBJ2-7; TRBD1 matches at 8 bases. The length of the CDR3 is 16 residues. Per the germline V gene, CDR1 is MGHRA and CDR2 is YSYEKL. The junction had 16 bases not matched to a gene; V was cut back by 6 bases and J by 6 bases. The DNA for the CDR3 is TGCGCCAGCAGTCGAGGGGTCGGGACAGGACAACTCGAGCAGTACTTC. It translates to CASSRGVGTGQLEQYF.

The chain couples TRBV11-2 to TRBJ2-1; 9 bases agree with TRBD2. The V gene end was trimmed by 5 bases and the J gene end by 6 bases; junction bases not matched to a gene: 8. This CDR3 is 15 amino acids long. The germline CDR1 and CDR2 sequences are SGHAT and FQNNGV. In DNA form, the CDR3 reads TGTGCCAGCAGCCTCGGACTAGCGAGGGGCAATGAGCAGTTCTTC. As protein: CASSLGLARGNEQFF.